Sequencing of this TCR beta chain was carried out in a study of CD8 T cells in ankylosing spondylitis. TCRdb re-called the 5' RACE reads through MiXCR, storing one row per CDR3 protein. The sample lists approximately 250,000 distinct CDR3 sequences, less than 9.5% seen once, with more than 4.5% in the top ten. Germline CDR1 SGHDT, CDR2 YYEEEE. V was cut by 0 bases and J by 3 bases, with 11 bases left in between. The CDR3 contains 15 residues. This clonotype was seen ten or more times. The chain joins TRBV5-6 to TRBJ2-3, with D perhaps TRBD2 (6 bases). The sample comprised blood, either unsorted or a sorted T cell fraction (not recorded which). This receptor was obtained from a female donor with ankylosing spondylitis or in good health (not recorded which). CDR3 region: CASSLGPGGTDTQYF. In DNA, the CDR3 is TGTGCCAGCAGCTTGGGGCCAGGAGGGACAGATACGCAGTATTTT.